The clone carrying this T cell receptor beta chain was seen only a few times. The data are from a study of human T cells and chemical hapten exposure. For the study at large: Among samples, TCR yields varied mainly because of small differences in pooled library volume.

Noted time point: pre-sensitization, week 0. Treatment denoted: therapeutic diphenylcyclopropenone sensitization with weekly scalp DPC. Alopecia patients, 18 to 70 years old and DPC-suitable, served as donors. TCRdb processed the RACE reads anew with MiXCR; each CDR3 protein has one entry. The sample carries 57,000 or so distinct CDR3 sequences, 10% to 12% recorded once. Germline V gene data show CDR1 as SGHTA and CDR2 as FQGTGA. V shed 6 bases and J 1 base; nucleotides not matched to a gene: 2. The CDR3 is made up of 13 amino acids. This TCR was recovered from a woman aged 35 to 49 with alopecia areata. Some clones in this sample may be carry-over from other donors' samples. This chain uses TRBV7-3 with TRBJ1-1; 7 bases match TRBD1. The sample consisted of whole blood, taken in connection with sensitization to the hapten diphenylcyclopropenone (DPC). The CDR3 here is CASRGQQNTEAFF. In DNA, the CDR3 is TGTGCCAGCAGGGGACAGCAGAACACTGAAGCTTTCTTT.